This T cell receptor beta chain stems from a study of blood T cell repertoires in COVID-19. In the study overall: Donors in the United States, Italy and Spain gave samples during acute or convalescent COVID-19.

The assay was immunoSEQ multiplex PCR, and TCRdb's table has in-frame clones only and misses some. This sample has around 300,000 clones, with 80% to 90% found just once. This clone has just a few counts. Trimming cost V 5 bases and J 1 base, with 11 bases left between them. Germline CDR1 and CDR2: SEHNR and FQNEAQ (reference sequence). This CDR3 is 14 amino acids long. The sample comprised PBMCs or T cells enriched from blood (not recorded which). The J gene is TRBJ1-1, the V gene TRBV7-9; D might be TRBD1 (5 bases). The origin of this receptor is a man aged 30 to 45 who had recovered from COVID-19. CDR3 sequence (DNA): TGTGCCAGCAGCCAGACAGCGAGGAACACTGAAGCTTTCTTT. This sequence encodes CASSQTARNTEAFF.